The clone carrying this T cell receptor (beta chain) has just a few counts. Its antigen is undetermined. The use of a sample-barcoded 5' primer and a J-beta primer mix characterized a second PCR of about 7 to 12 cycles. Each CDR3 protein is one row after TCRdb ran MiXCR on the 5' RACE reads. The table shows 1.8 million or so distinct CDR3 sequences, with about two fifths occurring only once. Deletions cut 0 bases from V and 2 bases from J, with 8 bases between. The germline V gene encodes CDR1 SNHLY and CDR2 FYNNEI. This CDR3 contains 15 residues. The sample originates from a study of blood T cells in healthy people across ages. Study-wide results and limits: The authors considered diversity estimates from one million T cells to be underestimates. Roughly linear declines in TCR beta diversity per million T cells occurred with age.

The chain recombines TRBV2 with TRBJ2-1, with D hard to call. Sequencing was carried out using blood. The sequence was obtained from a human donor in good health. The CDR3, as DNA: TGTGCCAGCAGTGAAGCGCTCGAGGCCTACAATGAGCAGTTCTTC. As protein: CASSEALEAYNEQFF.